This T cell receptor (beta chain) came from a study of blood T cell repertoires in COVID-19. Study at large: Sites across the United States, Italy and Spain contributed samples from acute and convalescent COVID-19.

Per the authors' pipeline: For nucleated cells, counts were estimated from reference gene primer amplification. Sequencing used immunoSEQ multiplex PCR; TCRdb keeps in-frame clones, though not all of them. V and J calls and clone size are given by that table; D and trimming were obtained from the DNA. The table records 15,000 or so clones, around four fifths of them present only once. V was pared by 0 bases and J by 7 bases, with 5 bases of the junction left unmatched. Germline values: CDR1 SGHNT, CDR2 YYREEE (reference sequence). There are 15 residues in the CDR3. The sequencing input was peripheral blood. The source is a man of 80 years or more with active COVID-19. The chain combines TRBV5-4 with TRBJ2-1, with 9 positions matching TRBD2. CDR3 sequence reads: CASSLEGSGSNEQFF. CDR3 nucleotides: TGTGCCAGCAGCTTGGAGGGTAGCGGGAGTAATGAGCAGTTCTTC.